This is a list of T cell receptor beta chains from one sample in a study of T cell responses to AZD1222 COVID-19 vaccine. This table comes from immunoSEQ multiplex PCR, and its TCRdb copy is limited to in-frame clones, with some not included. The sample has 150,000 or so clones, roughly 90% seen once. The sample consisted of peripheral blood, taken on day 0 of MenACWY control vaccination. The receptors come from an adult in good health. CDR3s include the opening cysteine and the closing phenylalanine or tryptophan. A D gene is named only where the DNA matches it firmly. For some rows the clone size is stated as once, few or many, or as a class when expanded; others skip it.

v_call: TRBV10-3
d_call: -
j_call: TRBJ2-1
clone_size: -
cdr3_aa: CAINQDVNNEQFF
cdr3_nt: TGTGCCATCAACCAGGACGTGAACAATGAGCAGTTCTTC

v_call: TRBV19
d_call: TRBD1
j_call: TRBJ1-6
clone_size: -
cdr3_aa: CASLSGTGRNSPLHF
cdr3_nt: TGTGCCAGCCTCTCCGGGACAGGGCGTAATTCACCCCTCCACTTT

v_call: TRBV28
d_call: -
j_call: TRBJ1-1
clone_size: -
cdr3_aa: CASSLLGSTEAFF
cdr3_nt: TGTGCCAGCAGTTTATTGGGGTCAACTGAAGCTTTCTTT

v_call: TRBV3-1/TRBV3-2
d_call: -
j_call: TRBJ1-1
clone_size: -
cdr3_aa: CASSQAGGSTEAFF
cdr3_nt: TGTGCCAGCAGCCAAGCCGGGGGAAGTACTGAAGCTTTCTTT

v_call: TRBV27
d_call: TRBD1
j_call: TRBJ1-1
clone_size: -
cdr3_aa: CASSLGTGYMNTEAFF
cdr3_nt: TGTGCCAGCAGTTTAGGGACAGGGTACATGAACACTGAAGCTTTCTTT

v_call: TRBV24-1
d_call: -
j_call: TRBJ1-2
clone_size: once
cdr3_aa: CATNGDGGSYTF
cdr3_nt: TGTGCCACCAACGGCGACGGGGGAAGCTACACCTTC

v_call: TRBV10-3
d_call: TRBD1
j_call: TRBJ2-7
clone_size: -
cdr3_aa: CAISRDSSYEQYF
cdr3_nt: TGTGCCATCAGCAGGGACAGCTCCTACGAGCAGTACTTC

v_call: TRBV3-1/TRBV3-2
d_call: -
j_call: TRBJ1-5
clone_size: -
cdr3_aa: CASSLSTGRNSNQPQHF
cdr3_nt: TGTGCCAGCAGCCTAAGTACGGGCCGAAATAGCAATCAGCCCCAGCATTTT

v_call: TRBV5-4
d_call: -
j_call: TRBJ2-3
clone_size: -
cdr3_aa: CASSLGGTTSTDTQYF
cdr3_nt: TGTGCCAGCAGCTTGGGCGGGACCACCAGCACAGATACGCAGTATTTT

v_call: TRBV28
d_call: TRBD1
j_call: TRBJ1-6
clone_size: -
cdr3_aa: CASSLRQGRYNSPLHF
cdr3_nt: TGTGCCAGCAGTTTAAGACAGGGGCGTTACAATTCACCCCTCCACTTT

v_call: TRBV27
d_call: TRBD1
j_call: TRBJ2-1
clone_size: few
cdr3_aa: CASRVGDRANEQFF
cdr3_nt: TGTGCCAGCAGAGTGGGGGACAGGGCCAATGAGCAGTTCTTC

v_call: TRBV9
d_call: TRBD2
j_call: TRBJ2-3
clone_size: -
cdr3_aa: CASSVVTSGSLNTQYF
cdr3_nt: TGTGCCAGCAGCGTAGTAACTAGCGGGAGTCTAAATACGCAGTATTTT

v_call: TRBV4-1
d_call: -
j_call: TRBJ2-3
clone_size: -
cdr3_aa: CASSQGSVGTDTQYF
cdr3_nt: TGCGCCAGCAGCCAAGGCAGCGTAGGCACAGATACGCAGTATTTT

v_call: TRBV5-6
d_call: -
j_call: TRBJ1-4
clone_size: few
cdr3_aa: CASEPQGGNEKLFF
cdr3_nt: TGTGCCAGCGAACCACAGGGAGGAAATGAAAAACTGTTTTTT

v_call: TRBV3-1/TRBV3-2
d_call: TRBD2
j_call: TRBJ2-5
clone_size: once
cdr3_aa: CASSPTSGGAGETQYF
cdr3_nt: TGTGCCAGCAGCCCGACTAGCGGGGGGGCGGGAGAGACCCAGTACTTC

v_call: TRBV3-1/TRBV3-2
d_call: -
j_call: TRBJ2-2
clone_size: -
cdr3_aa: CASGLNTGELFF
cdr3_nt: TGTGCCAGCGGGTTGAACACCGGGGAGCTGTTTTTT

v_call: TRBV15
d_call: -
j_call: TRBJ1-5
clone_size: once
cdr3_aa: CATSREGSGRDQPQHF
cdr3_nt: TGTGCCACCAGCAGAGAGGGCAGCGGTCGGGATCAGCCCCAGCATTTT

v_call: TRBV6-2/TRBV6-3
d_call: -
j_call: TRBJ2-5
clone_size: -
cdr3_aa: CASSAQETQYF
cdr3_nt: TGTGCCAGCAGTGCTCAAGAGACCCAGTACTTC

v_call: TRBV12-5
d_call: -
j_call: TRBJ2-1
clone_size: -
cdr3_aa: CASGWTVSYNEQFF
cdr3_nt: TGTGCTAGTGGTTGGACGGTCTCCTACAATGAGCAGTTCTTC

v_call: TRBV24-1
d_call: -
j_call: TRBJ1-4
clone_size: -
cdr3_aa: CATSDPSGGTNEKLFF
cdr3_nt: TGTGCCACCAGTGACCCTTCGGGGGGCACTAATGAAAAACTGTTTTTT

v_call: TRBV5-6
d_call: TRBD1
j_call: TRBJ2-7
clone_size: -
cdr3_aa: CASGDRAYYSYEQYF
cdr3_nt: TGTGCCAGCGGAGACAGGGCGTATTATTCCTACGAGCAGTACTTC

v_call: TRBV5-4
d_call: -
j_call: TRBJ2-3
clone_size: -
cdr3_aa: CASSLAEEWTQYF
cdr3_nt: TGTGCCAGCAGCTTGGCCGAGGAATGGACGCAGTATTTT

v_call: TRBV18
d_call: -
j_call: TRBJ2-2
clone_size: few
cdr3_aa: CASSPPGGRDTGELFF
cdr3_nt: TGTGCCAGCTCACCTCCGGGGGGCAGGGACACCGGGGAGCTGTTTTTT

v_call: TRBV28
d_call: -
j_call: TRBJ1-5
clone_size: -
cdr3_aa: CASSLGSNQPQHF
cdr3_nt: TGTGCCAGCAGTTTAGGAAGCAATCAGCCCCAGCATTTT

v_call: TRBV2
d_call: TRBD1
j_call: TRBJ1-5
clone_size: -
cdr3_aa: CASSATGQGGRNQPQHF
cdr3_nt: TGTGCCAGCAGTGCCACCGGACAGGGCGGGCGCAATCAGCCCCAGCATTTT

v_call: TRBV11-2
d_call: -
j_call: TRBJ1-3
clone_size: -
cdr3_aa: CASSLEITNGRGNTIYF
cdr3_nt: TGTGCCAGCAGCTTAGAGATCACCAATGGCCGGGGAAACACCATATATTTT

v_call: TRBV6-6
d_call: TRBD2
j_call: TRBJ2-2
clone_size: -
cdr3_aa: CASRRLAGPANTGELFF
cdr3_nt: TGTGCCAGCAGACGACTAGCGGGCCCCGCGAACACCGGGGAGCTGTTTTTT

v_call: TRBV11-3
d_call: -
j_call: TRBJ2-2
clone_size: -
cdr3_aa: CASSLGTHTGELFF
cdr3_nt: TGTGCCAGCAGCTTAGGGACACACACCGGGGAGCTGTTTTTT